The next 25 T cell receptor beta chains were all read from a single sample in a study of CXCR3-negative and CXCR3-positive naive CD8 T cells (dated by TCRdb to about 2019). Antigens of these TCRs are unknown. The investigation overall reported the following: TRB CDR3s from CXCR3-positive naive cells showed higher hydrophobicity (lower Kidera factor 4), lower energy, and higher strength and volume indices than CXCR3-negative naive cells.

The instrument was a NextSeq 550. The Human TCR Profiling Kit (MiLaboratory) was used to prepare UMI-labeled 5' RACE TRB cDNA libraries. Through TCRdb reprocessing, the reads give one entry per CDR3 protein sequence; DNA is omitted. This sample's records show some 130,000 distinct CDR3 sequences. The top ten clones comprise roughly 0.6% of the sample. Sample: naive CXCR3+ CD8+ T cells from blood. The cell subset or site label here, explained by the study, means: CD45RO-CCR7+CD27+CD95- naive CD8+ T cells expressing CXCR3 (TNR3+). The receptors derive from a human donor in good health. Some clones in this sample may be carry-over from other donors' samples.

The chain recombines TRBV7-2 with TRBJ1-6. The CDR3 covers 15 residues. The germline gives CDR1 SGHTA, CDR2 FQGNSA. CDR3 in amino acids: CASSDGRSYNSPLHF.

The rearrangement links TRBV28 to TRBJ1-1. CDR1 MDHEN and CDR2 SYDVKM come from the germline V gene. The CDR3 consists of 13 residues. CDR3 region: CASSLSRVTEAFF.

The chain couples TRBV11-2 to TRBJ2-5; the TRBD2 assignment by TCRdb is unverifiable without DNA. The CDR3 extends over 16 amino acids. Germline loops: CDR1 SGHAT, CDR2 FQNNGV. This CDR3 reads CASSQTVRLATETQYF.

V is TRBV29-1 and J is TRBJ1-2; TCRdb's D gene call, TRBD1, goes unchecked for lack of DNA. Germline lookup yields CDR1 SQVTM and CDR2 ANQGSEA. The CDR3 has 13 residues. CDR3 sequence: CSVSLTGNYGYTF.

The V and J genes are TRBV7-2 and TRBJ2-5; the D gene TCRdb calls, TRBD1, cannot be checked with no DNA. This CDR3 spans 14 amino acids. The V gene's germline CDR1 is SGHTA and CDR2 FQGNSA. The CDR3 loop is CASSWGGGGETQYF.

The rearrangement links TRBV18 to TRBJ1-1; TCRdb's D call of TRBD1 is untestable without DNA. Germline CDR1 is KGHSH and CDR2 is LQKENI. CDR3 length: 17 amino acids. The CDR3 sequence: CASSLIGETGKSTEAFF.

CDR3 sequence: CASSLGRGVYEQFF. This sequence joins TRBV19 and TRBJ2-1; TCRdb's assignment of TRBD1 cannot be checked, as there is no DNA. The CDR3 extends over 14 amino acids. Germline CDR1 LNHDA, CDR2 SQIVND (reference sequence). The whole variable domain, remainder taken from reference TRBV19 and TRBJ2-1, is DGGITQSPKYLFRKEGQNVTLSCEQNLNHDAMYWYRQDPGQGLRLIYYSQIVNDFQKGDIAEGYSVSREKKESFPLTVTSAQKNPTAFYLCASSLGRGVYEQFFGPGTRLTVL.

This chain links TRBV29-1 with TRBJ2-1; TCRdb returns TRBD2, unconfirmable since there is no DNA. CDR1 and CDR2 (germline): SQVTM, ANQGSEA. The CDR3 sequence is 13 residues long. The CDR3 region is CSVEGGGSHEQFF.

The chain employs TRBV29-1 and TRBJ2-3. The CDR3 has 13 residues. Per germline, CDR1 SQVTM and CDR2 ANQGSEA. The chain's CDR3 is CSVEAWAEDTQYF.

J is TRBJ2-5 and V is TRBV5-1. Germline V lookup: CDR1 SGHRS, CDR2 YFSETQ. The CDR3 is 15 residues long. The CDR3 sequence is CASTMGWTSQETQYF. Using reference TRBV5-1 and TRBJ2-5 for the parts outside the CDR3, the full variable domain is KAGVTQTPRYLIKTRGQQVTLSCSPISGHRSVSWYQQTPGQGLQFLFEYFSETQRNKGNFPGRFSGRQFSNSRSEMNVSTLELGDSALYLCASTMGWTSQETQYFGPGTRLLVL.

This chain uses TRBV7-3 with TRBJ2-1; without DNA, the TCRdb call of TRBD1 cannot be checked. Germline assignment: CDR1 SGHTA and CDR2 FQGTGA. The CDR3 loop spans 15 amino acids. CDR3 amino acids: CASSLERTGNNEQFF. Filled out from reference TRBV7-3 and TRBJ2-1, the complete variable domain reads GAGVSQTPSNKVTEKGKYVELRCDPISGHTALYWYRQSLGQGPEFLIYFQGTGAADDSGLPNDRFFAVRPEGSVSTLKIQRTERGDSAVYLCASSLERTGNNEQFFGPGTRLTVL.

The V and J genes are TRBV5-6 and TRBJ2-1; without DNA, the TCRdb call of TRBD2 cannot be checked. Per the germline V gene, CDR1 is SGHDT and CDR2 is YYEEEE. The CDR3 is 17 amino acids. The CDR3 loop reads CASSPRAAPSSYNEQFF.

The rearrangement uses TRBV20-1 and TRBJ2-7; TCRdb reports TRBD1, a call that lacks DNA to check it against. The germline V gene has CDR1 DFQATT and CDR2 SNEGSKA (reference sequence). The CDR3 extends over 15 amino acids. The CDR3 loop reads CSARSRQGAGYEQYF.

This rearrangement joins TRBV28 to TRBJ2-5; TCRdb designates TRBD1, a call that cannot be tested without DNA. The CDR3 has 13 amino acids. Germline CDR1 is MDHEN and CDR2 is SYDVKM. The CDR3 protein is CASSLQGPIEQYF. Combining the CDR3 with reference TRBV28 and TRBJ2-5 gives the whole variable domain DVKVTQSSRYLVKRTGEKVFLECVQDMDHENMFWYRQDPGLGLRLIYFSYDVKMKEKGDIPEGYSVSREKKERFSLILESASTNQTSMYLCASSLQGPIEQYFGPGTRLLVL.

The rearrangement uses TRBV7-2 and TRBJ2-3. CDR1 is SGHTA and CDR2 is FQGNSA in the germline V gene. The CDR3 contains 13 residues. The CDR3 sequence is CASSYVKSDTQYF.

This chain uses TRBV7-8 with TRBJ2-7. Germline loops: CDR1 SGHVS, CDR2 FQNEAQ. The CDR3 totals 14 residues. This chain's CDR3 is CASSLVGKSEEQYF.

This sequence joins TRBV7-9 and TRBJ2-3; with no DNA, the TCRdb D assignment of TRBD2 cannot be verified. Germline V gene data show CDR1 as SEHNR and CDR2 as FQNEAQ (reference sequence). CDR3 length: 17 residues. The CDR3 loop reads CASSYGLAGVRTDTQYF.

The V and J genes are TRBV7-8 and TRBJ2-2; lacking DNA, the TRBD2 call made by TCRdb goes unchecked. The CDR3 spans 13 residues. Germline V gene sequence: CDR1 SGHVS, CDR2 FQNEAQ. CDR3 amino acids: CASVRENDGELFF.

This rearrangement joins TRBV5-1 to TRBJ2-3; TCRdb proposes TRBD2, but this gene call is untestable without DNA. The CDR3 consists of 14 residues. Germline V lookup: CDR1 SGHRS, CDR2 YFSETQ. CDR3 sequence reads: CASSLESSGITQYF.

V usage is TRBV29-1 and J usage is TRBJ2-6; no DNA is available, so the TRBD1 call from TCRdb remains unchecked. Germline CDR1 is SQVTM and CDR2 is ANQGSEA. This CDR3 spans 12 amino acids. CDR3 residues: CSVRGGANVLTF.

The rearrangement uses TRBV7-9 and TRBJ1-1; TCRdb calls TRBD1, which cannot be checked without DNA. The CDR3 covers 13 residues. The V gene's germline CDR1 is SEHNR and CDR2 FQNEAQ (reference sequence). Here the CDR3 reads CASSAPGGTEAFF.

CDR3 protein: CASSQDSFGSTSESSTDTQYF. The chain recombines TRBV14 with TRBJ2-3; the TRBD2 assignment by TCRdb is unverifiable without DNA. CDR1 SGHDN and CDR2 FVKESK come from the germline V gene. This CDR3 is built from 21 residues.

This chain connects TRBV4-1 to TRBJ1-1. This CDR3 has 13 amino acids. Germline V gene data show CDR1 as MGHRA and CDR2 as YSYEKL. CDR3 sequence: CASSLSGTSPDFF.

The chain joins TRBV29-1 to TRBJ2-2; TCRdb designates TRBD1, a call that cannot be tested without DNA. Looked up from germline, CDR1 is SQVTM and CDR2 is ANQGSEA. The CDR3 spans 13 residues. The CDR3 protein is CSVVSGYTGELFF.

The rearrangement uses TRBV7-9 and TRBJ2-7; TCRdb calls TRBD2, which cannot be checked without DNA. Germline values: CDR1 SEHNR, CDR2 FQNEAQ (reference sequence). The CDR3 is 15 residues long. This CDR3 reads CASSSKTSGSDEQYF.